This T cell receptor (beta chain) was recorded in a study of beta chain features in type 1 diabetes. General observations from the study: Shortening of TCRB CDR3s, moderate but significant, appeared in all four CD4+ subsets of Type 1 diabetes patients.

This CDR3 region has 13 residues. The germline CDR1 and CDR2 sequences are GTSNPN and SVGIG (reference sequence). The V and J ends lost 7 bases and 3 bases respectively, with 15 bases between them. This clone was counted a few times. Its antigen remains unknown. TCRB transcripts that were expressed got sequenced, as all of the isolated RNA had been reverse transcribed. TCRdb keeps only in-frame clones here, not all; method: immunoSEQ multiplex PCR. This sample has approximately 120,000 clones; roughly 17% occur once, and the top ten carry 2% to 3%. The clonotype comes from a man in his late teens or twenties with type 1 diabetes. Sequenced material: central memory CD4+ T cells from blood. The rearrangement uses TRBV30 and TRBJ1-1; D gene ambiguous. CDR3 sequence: CALSINADTEAFF. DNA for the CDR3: TGTGCCTTGAGCATTAATGCGGACACTGAAGCTTTCTTT.